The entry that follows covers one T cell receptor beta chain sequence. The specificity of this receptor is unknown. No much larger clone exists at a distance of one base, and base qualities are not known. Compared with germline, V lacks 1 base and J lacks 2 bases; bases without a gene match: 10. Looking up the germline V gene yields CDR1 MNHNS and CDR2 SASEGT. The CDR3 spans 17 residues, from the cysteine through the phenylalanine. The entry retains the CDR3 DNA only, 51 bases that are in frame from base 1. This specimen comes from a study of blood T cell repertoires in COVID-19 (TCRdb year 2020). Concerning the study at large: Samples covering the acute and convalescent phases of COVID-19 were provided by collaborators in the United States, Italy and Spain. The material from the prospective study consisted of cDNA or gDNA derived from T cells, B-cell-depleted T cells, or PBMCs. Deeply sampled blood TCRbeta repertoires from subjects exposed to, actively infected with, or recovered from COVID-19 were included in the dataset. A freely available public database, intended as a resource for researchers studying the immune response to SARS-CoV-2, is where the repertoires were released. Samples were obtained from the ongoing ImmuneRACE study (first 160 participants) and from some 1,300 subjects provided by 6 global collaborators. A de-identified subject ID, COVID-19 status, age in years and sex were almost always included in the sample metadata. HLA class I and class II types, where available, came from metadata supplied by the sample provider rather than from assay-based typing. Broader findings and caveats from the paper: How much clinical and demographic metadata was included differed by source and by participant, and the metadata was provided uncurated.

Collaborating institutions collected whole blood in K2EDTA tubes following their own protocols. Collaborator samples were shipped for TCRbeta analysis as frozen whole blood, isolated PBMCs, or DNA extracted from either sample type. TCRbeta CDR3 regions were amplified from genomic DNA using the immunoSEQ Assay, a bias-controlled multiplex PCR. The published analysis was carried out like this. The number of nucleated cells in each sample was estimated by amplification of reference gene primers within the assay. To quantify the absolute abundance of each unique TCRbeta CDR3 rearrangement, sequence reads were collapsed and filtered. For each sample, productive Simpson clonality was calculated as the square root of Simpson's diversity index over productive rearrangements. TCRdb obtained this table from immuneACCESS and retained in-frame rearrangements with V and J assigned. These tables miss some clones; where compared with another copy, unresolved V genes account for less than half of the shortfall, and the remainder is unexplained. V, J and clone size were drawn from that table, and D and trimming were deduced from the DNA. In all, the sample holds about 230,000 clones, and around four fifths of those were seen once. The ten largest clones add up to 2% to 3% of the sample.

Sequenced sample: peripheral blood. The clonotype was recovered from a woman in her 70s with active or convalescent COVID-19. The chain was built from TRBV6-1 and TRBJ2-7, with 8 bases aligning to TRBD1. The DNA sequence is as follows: TGTGCCAGCAGTGAAGGAAAGCCCGGGACAGGAACCTACGAGCAGTACTTC. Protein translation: CASSEGKPGTGTYEQYF.